The next 25 T cell receptor beta chains were all read from a single sample in a study of graft-versus-host responses after intestinal transplantation. Assay: immunoSEQ multiplex PCR; the TCRdb copy retains only in-frame clones and omits some. Of just over 15,000 clones listed, about 34% are singletons. Sequencing used alloreactive CD4+ T cells from a mixed lymphocyte reaction culture, obtained before intestinal transplant. Subset in this sample: CFSE-low proliferating T cells sorted from approximately 6-day pre-transplant mixed lymphocyte reaction (GvH or HvG direction). The receptors were sampled from a human patient who received an intestinal transplant.

The DNA of the CDR3 is TGTGCCAGCAGCTTACATGGGCCAAGTGGCTACGAGCAGTACTTC. Translated, it gives CASSLHGPSGYEQYF. V and J are TRBV7-9 and TRBJ2-7; no reliable D call. Germline values: CDR1 SEHNR, CDR2 FQNEAQ (reference sequence). With 2 bases removed from V and 3 bases from J, the gap between germline ends came to 14 bases. The CDR3 loop spans 15 amino acids.

This clone was counted only a few times. The V call is TRBV6-1, the J call TRBJ1-3; 10 nucleotides agree with TRBD1. The V and J ends lost 5 bases and 8 bases, in that order; junction bases with no gene match: 6. This CDR3 has 14 residues. CDR1 is MNHNS and CDR2 is SASEGT in the germline V gene. The CDR3 sequence is CASSKRQGAYTIYF. The CDR3 nucleotides are TGTGCCAGCAGTAAGCGACAGGGGGCCTACACCATATATTTT.

As concerns this clone: The junction and the germline gene differ at one end; a read error may be behind it. The V and J genes are TRBV7-7 and TRBJ2-1, with TRBD2 as a possible D gene (6 bases). The CDR3 totals 17 residues. CDR1 and CDR2 from the germline V gene are SSHAT and FNYEAQ (reference sequence). The CDR3 reads CASSLAGRRAAYNEQFF. Written as DNA, the CDR3 is TGTGCCAGCAGCCTAGCCGGAAGGAGGGCGGCCTACAATGAGCAGTTCTTC.

This clone is labeled as medium-sized. The chain employs TRBV5-1 and TRBJ1-4; possible D gene TRBD1, 5 bases. V lost 4 bases, J lost 0 bases, and 10 bases lay in between. The CDR3 consists of 15 residues. CDR1 is SGHRS and CDR2 is YFSETQ in the germline V gene. The CDR3 region is CASSPQGATNEKLFF. CDR3 bases: TGCGCCAGCAGCCCCCAGGGTGCAACTAATGAAAAACTGTTTTTT.

The sample holds a few counts of this clone. V usage is TRBV6-1 and J usage is TRBJ2-3, with D tentatively TRBD2 (5 bases). The CDR3 length is 15 residues. Trimming cost V 6 bases and J 5 bases, with 18 bases left between them. The germline CDR1 and CDR2 sequences are MNHNS and SASEGT. The CDR3 DNA reads TGTGCCAGCAGCCTGGACTTCCAGAGGAGAGATACGCAGTATTTT. Translation: CASSLDFQRRDTQYF.

This chain links TRBV5-4 with TRBJ2-5; TRBD1 matches 7 bases. From germline, CDR1 is SGHNT and CDR2 YYREEE (reference sequence). V gave up 2 bases and J gave up 4 bases; unmatched junction bases: 8. This CDR3 region has 15 residues. The CDR3 here is CASSFYDRARETQYF. As DNA, the CDR3 is TGTGCCAGCAGCTTCTACGACAGGGCAAGAGAGACCCAGTACTTC.

This clone was seen a few times. The chain uses TRBV9 and TRBJ2-3; 7 bases align to TRBD2. CDR3 length: 16 residues. CDR1 is SGDLS, CDR2 YYNGEE, per germline. V dropped 1 base and J dropped 1; count of bases not matched to a gene: 6. The CDR3 reads CASSVLGGRGTDTQYF. CDR3 nucleotide sequence: TGTGCCAGCAGCGTACTCGGGGGGAGAGGCACAGATACGCAGTATTTT.

The V call is TRBV5-6, the J call TRBJ2-3; D not resolved. CDR1 and CDR2 (germline): SGHDT, YYEEEE. V was pared by 4 bases and J by 4 bases, with 19 bases between. The CDR3 is made up of 16 amino acids. The CDR3 reads CASSPSLPVGSDTQYF. CDR3 coding DNA: TGTGCCAGCAGCCCAAGCTTACCCGTTGGGTCAGATACGCAGTATTTT.

J is TRBJ2-3 and V is TRBV9; the match to TRBD2 covers 7 bases. This CDR3 is built from 14 residues. The ends lost 1 base at V and 1 base at J; junction bases unmatched: 0. From germline, CDR1 is SGDLS and CDR2 YYNGEE. CDR3 in DNA: TGTGCCAGCAGCGTACTAGCGGGCACAGATACGCAGTATTTT. Protein product: CASSVLAGTDTQYF.

This chain links TRBV5-6 with TRBJ1-1, with TRBD1 identical over 9 bases. The germline CDR1 and CDR2 sequences are SGHDT and YYEEEE. Unmatched junction bases numbered 12, after V lost 0 bases and J lost 6 bases. The CDR3 contains 17 residues. CDR3 DNA: TGTGCCAGCAGCTTGGGGTACAGGGGGCGGTTGGGCTCTGAAGCTTTCTTT. It codes for CASSLGYRGRLGSEAFF.

This sequence joins TRBV7-9 and TRBJ2-1; 9 bases are shared with TRBD1. Germline V CDR1 and CDR2: SEHNR, FQNEAQ (reference sequence). This CDR3 region has 15 residues. J was trimmed by 8 bases and V by 5 bases; bases with no gene match: 10. CDR3 loop: CASSPRDRVLDEQFF. CDR3 DNA sequence: TGTGCCAGCAGCCCCCGGGACAGGGTGTTGGATGAGCAGTTCTTC.

This clone has just a few counts. Compared with germline, one end of the junction differs, possibly owing to a read error. Other DNA sequences within the sample encode an identical CDR3. This chain links TRBV4-1 with TRBJ1-6; 7 nucleotides align to TRBD1. The length of the CDR3 is 11 residues. In germline, CDR1 is MGHRA, CDR2 YSYEKL. CDR3 amino acids: CASSRSGQLHF. Written as DNA, the CDR3 is TGTGCCAGCAGCCGCTCGGGACAGCTCCACTTT.

Only a few counts were recorded for this clone. The chain couples TRBV6-1 to TRBJ2-7; 8 positions match TRBD1. After removal of 5 bases from V and 5 bases from J, the junction contained 11 bases not matched to a gene. CDR3 size: 15 residues. The germline CDR1 and CDR2 sequences are MNHNS and SASEGT. The CDR3 DNA is TGTGCCAGCAGTCTGACAGGGGCCCTTATCCACGAGCAGTACTTC. As protein: CASSLTGALIHEQYF.

This sequence joins TRBV6-5 and TRBJ2-1; 8 bases agree with TRBD1. Trimming removed 6 bases from V and 7 bases from J; junction bases left unmatched: 5. The CDR3 extends over 13 amino acids. Germline V gene sequence: CDR1 MNHEY, CDR2 SVGAGI. CDR3 sequence reads: CASSQDRVNEQFF. DNA of the CDR3: TGTGCCAGCAGCCAGGACAGGGTTAATGAGCAGTTCTTC.

The chain carries TRBV11-2 and TRBJ2-1; TRBD2 aligns across 11 bases. The junction had 3 bases not matched to a gene; V was cut back by 2 bases and J by 9 bases. Germline assignment: CDR1 SGHAT and CDR2 FQNNGV. The CDR3 is 14 amino acids. CDR3: CASSLLAGGFEQFF. The DNA for the CDR3 is TGTGCCAGCAGCTTACTAGCGGGAGGTTTTGAGCAGTTCTTC.

By proportion, this clone is medium-sized (0.01 to 0.1%). J is TRBJ2-1 and V is TRBV18, with 8 bases that match TRBD1. Per germline, CDR1 KGHSH and CDR2 LQKENI. The CDR3 consists of 16 residues. V lost 6 bases and J lost 9; bases outside the gene matches: 16. The CDR3 DNA sequence: TGTGCCAGCTCGCAAGGACAGGGTGGATATATTGGTGAGCAGTTCTTC. Its protein is CASSQGQGGYIGEQFF.

The chain joins TRBV7-9 to TRBJ1-2, with D perhaps matching TRBD1 (5 bases). V lost 5 bases and J 7 bases, leaving 17 bases between the germline ends. The CDR3 runs 14 residues. Germline V gene lookup returns CDR1 SEHNR and CDR2 FQNEAQ (reference sequence). CDR3 loop: CASSVVPGSSGYTF. CDR3 bases: TGTGCCAGCAGCGTAGTCCCAGGGTCTTCTGGCTACACCTTC.

This clone was seen more than once but under ten times. The rearrangement links TRBV29-1 to TRBJ2-1; 7 bases align to TRBD1. Germline loops: CDR1 SQVTM, CDR2 ANQGSEA. CDR3 length: 13 residues. V dropped 8 bases and J dropped 3; count of bases not matched to a gene: 7. The DNA for the CDR3 is TGCAGCTCCCCGGGACAGCACTACAATGAGCAGTTCTTC. Translating it yields CSSPGQHYNEQFF.

The V and J genes are TRBV29-1 and TRBJ1-3; D gene uncertain. The CDR3 is 16 amino acids. Trimming pared 6 bases from V and 0 bases from J, leaving 18 bases between. The V gene's germline CDR1 is SQVTM and CDR2 ANQGSEA. The CDR3 here is CSVPPPYSRSGNTIYF. For the CDR3, the DNA is TGCAGCGTCCCCCCCCCGTACTCCCGCTCTGGAAACACCATATATTTT.

The genes are TRBV7-2 and TRBJ2-2, with D perhaps matching TRBD1 (6 bases). Germline V gives CDR1 SGHTA, CDR2 FQGNSA. This CDR3 comprises 14 residues. The V gene lost 4 bases and the J gene lost 4 bases, with 10 bases spanning the gap. The CDR3 DNA is TGTGCCAGCAGCTCCAACAGGGTCACCGGGGAGCTGTTTTTT. Its protein product is CASSSNRVTGELFF.

In this sample, this clone is medium-sized. V is TRBV4-1 and J is TRBJ1-5, with TRBD1 identical over 7 bases. Looked up from germline, CDR1 is MGHRA and CDR2 is YSYEKL. The CDR3 extends over 16 amino acids. J gave up 4 bases and V 4 bases, and 10 bases lay outside the gene matches. CDR3 sequence (DNA): TGCGCCAGCAGCCCCGCTAACCGGGACAGAAATCAGCCCCAGCATTTT. Protein sequence: CASSPANRDRNQPQHF.

This chain connects TRBV7-9 to TRBJ2-6; TRBD1 might be the D (6 bases). This CDR3 is built from 18 residues. Germline assignment: CDR1 SEHNR and CDR2 FQNEAQ (reference sequence). V was cut by 4 bases and J by 0 bases, with 16 bases left in between. The CDR3 is CASSSRWAGDSGANVLTF. The CDR3 DNA reads TGTGCCAGCAGCTCGAGATGGGCAGGGGACTCTGGGGCCAACGTCCTGACTTTC.

This clone is labeled as medium-sized. The V gene is TRBV2, the J gene TRBJ2-7; 9 positions match TRBD1. Germline CDR1 and CDR2: SNHLY and FYNNEI. This CDR3 region has 14 residues. V shed 6 bases and J 1 base; nucleotides not matched to a gene: 4. The CDR3 coding sequence is TGTGCCAGCAGCCAGGGGACAGGGTCCTACGAGCAGTACTTC. It is translated as CASSQGTGSYEQYF.

By share of the sample, this clone is medium-sized. V and J are TRBV7-6 and TRBJ1-3; no clear D gene. The CDR3 length is 15 residues. Deletions cut 2 bases from V and 3 bases from J, with 11 bases between. Germline CDR1 reads SGHVS; CDR2 reads FNYEAQ. The CDR3 protein is CASSLTSKHGNTIYF. The DNA for the CDR3 is TGTGCCAGCAGCTTAACATCGAAGCATGGAAACACCATATATTTT.

This clone turned up a few times. This chain uses TRBV6-5 with TRBJ2-1; no firm D call. CDR1 and CDR2 from the germline V gene are MNHEY and SVGAGI. Trimming took 5 bases from V and 7 from J, leaving 9 bases between them. There are 12 residues in the CDR3. The CDR3, as DNA: TGTGCCAGCAGTGTCCCCGAGAATGAGCAGTTCTTC. It is translated as CASSVPENEQFF.